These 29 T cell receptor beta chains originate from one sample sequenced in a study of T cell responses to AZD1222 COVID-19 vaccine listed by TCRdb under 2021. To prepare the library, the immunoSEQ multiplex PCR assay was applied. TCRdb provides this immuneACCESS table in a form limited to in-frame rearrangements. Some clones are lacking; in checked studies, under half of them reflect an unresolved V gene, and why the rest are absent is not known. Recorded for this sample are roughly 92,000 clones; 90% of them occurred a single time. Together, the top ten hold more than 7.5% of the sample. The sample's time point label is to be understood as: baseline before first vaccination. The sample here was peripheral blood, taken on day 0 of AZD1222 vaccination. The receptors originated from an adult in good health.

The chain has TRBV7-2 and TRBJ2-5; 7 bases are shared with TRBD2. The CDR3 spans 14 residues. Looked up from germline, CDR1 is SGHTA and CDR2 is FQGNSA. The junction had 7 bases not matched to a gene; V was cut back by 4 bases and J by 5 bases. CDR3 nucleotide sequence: TGTGCCAGCAGCTGGGGGGGAGCGGCGGAGACCCAGTACTTC. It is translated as CASSWGGAAETQYF.

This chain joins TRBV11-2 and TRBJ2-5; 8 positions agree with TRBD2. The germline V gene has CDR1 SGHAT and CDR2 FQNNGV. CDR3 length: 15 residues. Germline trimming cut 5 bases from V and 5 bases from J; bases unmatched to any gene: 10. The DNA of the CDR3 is TGTGCCAGCAGCCCCGGGGGGGTGGCGAGGGAGACCCAGTACTTC. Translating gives CASSPGGVARETQYF.

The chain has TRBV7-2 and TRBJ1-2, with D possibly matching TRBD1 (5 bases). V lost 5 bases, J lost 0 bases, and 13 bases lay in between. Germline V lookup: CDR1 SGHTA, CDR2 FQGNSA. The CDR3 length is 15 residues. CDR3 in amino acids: CASSPDSVANYGYTF. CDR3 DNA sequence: TGTGCCAGCAGCCCCGACAGCGTAGCTAACTATGGCTACACCTTC.

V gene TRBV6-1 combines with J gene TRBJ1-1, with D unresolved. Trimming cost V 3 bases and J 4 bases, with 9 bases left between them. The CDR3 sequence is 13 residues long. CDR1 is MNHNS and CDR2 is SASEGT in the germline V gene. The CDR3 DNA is TGTGCCAGCAGTGACAACTTGGGCACTGAAGCTTTCTTT. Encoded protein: CASSDNLGTEAFF.

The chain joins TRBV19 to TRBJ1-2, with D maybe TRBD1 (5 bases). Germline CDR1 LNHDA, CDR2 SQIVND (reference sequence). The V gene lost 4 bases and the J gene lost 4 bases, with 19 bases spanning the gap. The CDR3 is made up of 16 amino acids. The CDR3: CASSRDPGPGGYGYTF. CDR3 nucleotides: TGTGCCAGTAGTAGAGACCCGGGGCCGGGAGGCTATGGCTACACCTTC.

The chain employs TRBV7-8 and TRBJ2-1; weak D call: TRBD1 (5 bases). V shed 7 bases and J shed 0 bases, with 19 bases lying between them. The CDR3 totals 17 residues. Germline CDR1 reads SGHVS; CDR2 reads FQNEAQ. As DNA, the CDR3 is TGTGCCAGCACCATGGGGCTGGGTATGGGCTCCTACAATGAGCAGTTCTTC. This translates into CASTMGLGMGSYNEQFF. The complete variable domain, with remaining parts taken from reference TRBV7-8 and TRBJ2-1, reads GAGVSQSPRYKVAKRGQDVALRCDPISGHVSLFWYQQALGQGPEFLTYFQNEAQLDKSGLPSDRFFAERPEGSVSTLKIQRTQQEDSAVYLCASTMGLGMGSYNEQFFGPGTRLTVL.

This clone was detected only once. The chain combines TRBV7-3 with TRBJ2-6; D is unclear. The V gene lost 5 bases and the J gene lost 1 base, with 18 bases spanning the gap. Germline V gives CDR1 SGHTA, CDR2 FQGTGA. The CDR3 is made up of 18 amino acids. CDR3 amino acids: CASSRSGSPESGANVLTF. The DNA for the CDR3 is TGTGCCAGCAGCCGGTCTGGGTCACCGGAATCTGGGGCCAACGTCCTGACTTTC.

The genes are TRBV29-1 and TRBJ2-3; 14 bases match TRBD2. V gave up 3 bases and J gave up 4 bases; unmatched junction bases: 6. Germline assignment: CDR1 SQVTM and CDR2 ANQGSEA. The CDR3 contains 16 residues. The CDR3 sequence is CSVERTSGGPADTQYF. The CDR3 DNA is TGCAGCGTTGAGCGGACTAGCGGGGGGCCGGCAGATACGCAGTATTTT.

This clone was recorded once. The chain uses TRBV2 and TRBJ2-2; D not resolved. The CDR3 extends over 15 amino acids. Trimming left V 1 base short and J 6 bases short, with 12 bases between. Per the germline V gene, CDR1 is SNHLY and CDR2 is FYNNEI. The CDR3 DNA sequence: TGTGCCAGCAGTGAAGGGTCGTCGGGTCCCGGGGAGCTGTTTTTT. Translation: CASSEGSSGPGELFF.

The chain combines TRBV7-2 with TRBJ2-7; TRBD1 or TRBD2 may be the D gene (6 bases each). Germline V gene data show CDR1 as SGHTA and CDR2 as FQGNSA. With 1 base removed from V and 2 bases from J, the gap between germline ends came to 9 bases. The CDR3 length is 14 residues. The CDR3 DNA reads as TGTGCCAGCAGCTTAGGGGGGGCCCCCTACGAGCAGTACTTC. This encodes CASSLGGAPYEQYF.

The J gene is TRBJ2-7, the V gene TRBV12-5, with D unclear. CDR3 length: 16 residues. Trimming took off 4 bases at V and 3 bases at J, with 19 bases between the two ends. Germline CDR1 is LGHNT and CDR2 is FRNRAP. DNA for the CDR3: TGTGCTAGTGGTTGGGTTTCCTCAAACCCGATCTACGAGCAGTACTTC. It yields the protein CASGWVSSNPIYEQYF.

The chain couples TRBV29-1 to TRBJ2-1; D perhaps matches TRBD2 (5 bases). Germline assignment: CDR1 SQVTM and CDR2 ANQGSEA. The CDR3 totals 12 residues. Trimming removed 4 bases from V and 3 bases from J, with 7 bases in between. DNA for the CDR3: TGCAGCGTTGTGAGGGTCTACAATGAGCAGTTCTTC. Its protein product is CSVVRVYNEQFF.

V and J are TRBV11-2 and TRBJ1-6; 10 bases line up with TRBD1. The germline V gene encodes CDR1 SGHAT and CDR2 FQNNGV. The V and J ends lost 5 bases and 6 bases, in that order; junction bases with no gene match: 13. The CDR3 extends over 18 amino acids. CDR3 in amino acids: CASSLPMDRGAPNSPLHF. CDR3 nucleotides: TGTGCCAGCAGCCTGCCCATGGACAGGGGGGCCCCTAATTCACCCCTCCACTTT.

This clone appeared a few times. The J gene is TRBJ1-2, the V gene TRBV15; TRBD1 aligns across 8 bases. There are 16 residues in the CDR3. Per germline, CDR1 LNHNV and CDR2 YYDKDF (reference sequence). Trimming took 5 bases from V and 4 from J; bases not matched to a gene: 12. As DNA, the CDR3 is TGTGCCACCAGCCTGCGGACAGGGCAGATAAGCTATGGCTACACCTTC. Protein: CATSLRTGQISYGYTF.

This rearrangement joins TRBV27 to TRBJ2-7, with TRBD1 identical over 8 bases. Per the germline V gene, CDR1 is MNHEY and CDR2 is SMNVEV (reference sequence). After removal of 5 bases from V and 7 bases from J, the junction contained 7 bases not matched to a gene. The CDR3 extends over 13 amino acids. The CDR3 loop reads CASSVSGGREQYF. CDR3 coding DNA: TGTGCCAGCAGTGTGTCAGGGGGCCGGGAGCAGTACTTC.

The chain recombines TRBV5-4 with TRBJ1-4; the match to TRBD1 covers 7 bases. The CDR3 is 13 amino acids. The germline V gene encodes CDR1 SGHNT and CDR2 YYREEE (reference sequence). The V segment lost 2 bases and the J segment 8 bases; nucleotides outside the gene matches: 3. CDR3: CASSLQGKEKLFF. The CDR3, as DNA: TGTGCCAGCAGCTTACAGGGGAAGGAAAAACTGTTTTTT.

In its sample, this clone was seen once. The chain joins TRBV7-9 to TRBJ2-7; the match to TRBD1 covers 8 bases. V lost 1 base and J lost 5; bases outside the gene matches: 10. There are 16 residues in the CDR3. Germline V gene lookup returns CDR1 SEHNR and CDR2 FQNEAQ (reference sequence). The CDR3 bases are TGTGCCAGCAGCTTAGTTTGTCAGGGGGCGTTCCACGAGCAGTACTTC. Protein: CASSLVCQGAFHEQYF.

The CDR3 region has the DNA TGTGCCAGCAGCTCCGACCCGAATCAGCCCCAGCATTTT. It is translated as CASSSDPNQPQHF. This chain connects TRBV7-8 to TRBJ1-5; D gene uncertain. V lost 4 bases to trimming and J lost 4 bases, with 8 bases between them. The germline CDR1 and CDR2 sequences are SGHVS and FQNEAQ. The CDR3 totals 13 residues.

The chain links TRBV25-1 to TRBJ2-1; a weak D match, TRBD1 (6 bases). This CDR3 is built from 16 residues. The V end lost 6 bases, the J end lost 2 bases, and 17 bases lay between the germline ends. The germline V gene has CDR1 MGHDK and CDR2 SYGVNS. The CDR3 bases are TGTGCCAGCAGGTTGACAGGCCACGGGGCCTACAATGAGCAGTTCTTC. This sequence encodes CASRLTGHGAYNEQFF.

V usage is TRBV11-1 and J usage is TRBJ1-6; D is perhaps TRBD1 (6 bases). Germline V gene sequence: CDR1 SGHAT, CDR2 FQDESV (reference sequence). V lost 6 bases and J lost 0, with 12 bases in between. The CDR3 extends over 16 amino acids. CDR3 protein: CASSQDSRSYNSPLHF. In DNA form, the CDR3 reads TGTGCCAGCAGTCAGGACAGTCGCTCCTATAATTCACCCCTCCACTTT.

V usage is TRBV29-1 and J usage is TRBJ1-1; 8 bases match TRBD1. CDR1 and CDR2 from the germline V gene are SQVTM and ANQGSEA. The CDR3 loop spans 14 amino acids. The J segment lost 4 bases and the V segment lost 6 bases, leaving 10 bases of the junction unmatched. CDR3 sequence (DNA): TGCAGCGTGGGGCTGGACAGGGCCGGCACTGAAGCTTTCTTT. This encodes CSVGLDRAGTEAFF.

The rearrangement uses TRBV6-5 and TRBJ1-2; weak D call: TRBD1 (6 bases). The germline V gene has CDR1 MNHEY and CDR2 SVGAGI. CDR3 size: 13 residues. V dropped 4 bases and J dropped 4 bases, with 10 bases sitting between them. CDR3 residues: CASSSDSLYGYTF. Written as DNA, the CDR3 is TGTGCCAGCAGTTCGGACAGCCTCTATGGCTACACCTTC.

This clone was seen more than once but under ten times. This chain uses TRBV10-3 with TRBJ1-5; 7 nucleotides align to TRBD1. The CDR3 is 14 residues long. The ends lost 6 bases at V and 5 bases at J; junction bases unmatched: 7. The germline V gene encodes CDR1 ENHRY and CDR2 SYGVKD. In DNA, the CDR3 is TGTGCCATCAGATCCGGGACAGCCTATCAGCCCCAGCATTTT. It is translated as CAIRSGTAYQPQHF.

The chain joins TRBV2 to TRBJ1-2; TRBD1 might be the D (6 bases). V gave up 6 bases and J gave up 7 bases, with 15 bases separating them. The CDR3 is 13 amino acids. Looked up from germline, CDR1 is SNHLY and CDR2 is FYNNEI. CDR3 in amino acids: CASRRGDPLGYTF. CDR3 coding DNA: TGTGCCAGCAGGAGGGGGGACCCTCTTGGCTACACCTTC. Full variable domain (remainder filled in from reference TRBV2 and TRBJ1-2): EPEVTQTPSHQVTQMGQEVILRCVPISNHLYFYWYRQILGQKVEFLVSFYNNEISEKSEIFDDQFSVERPDGSNFTLKIRSTKLEDSAMYFCASRRGDPLGYTFGSGTRLTVV.

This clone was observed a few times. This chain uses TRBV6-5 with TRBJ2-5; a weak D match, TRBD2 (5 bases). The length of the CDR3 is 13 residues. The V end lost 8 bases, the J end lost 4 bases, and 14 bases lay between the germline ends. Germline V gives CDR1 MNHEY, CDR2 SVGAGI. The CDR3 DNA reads TGTGCCAGCGGGATAATCCGGGGAGAGACCCAGTACTTC. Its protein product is CASGIIRGETQYF.

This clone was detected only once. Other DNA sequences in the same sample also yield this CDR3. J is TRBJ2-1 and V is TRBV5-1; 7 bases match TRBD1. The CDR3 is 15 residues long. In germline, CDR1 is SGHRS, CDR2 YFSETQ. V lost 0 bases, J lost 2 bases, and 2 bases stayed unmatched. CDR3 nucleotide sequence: TGCGCCAGCAGCTTGGGACAGGGCGCCTACAATGAGCAGTTCTTC. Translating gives CASSLGQGAYNEQFF.

DNA of the CDR3: TGTGCCAGCAGTTACAGGGGGACAAAAAATCAGCCCCAGCATTTT. Translating gives CASSYRGTKNQPQHF. The rearrangement joins TRBV6-2 or TRBV6-3 to TRBJ1-5; D is perhaps TRBD1 (6 bases). Germline-derived CDR1 and CDR2 are MNHEY and SVGEGT. The CDR3 is 15 residues long. Trimming removed 2 bases from V and 4 bases from J, with 12 bases in between.

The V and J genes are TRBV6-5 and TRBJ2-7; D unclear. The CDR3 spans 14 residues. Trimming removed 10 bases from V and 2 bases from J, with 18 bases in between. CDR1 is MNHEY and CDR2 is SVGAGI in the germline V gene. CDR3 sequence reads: CAIRKAHGPYEQYF. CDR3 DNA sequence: TGTGCCATACGGAAAGCACATGGCCCCTACGAGCAGTACTTC.

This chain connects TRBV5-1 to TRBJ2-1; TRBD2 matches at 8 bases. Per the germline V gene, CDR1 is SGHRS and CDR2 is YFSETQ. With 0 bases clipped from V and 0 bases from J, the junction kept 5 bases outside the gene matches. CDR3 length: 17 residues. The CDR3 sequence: CASSLDVSGGSYNEQFF. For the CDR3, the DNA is TGCGCCAGCAGCTTGGATGTAAGCGGGGGCTCCTACAATGAGCAGTTCTTC.